The 9 T cell receptor beta chains in this list originate from one sample, sequenced in a study of CD8 T cells in ankylosing spondylitis. TCRdb passed the 5' RACE reads through MiXCR, listing each CDR3 protein once. The data show some 52,000 distinct CDR3 sequences, around 7.4% seen once. Material: blood, either unsorted or a sorted T cell fraction (not recorded which). All receptors derive from a female donor with ankylosing spondylitis or in good health (not recorded which).

This clonotype was observed many times. V and J are TRBV18 and TRBJ2-3; maybe TRBD1 (6 bases). The germline CDR1 and CDR2 sequences are KGHSH and LQKENI. The CDR3 contains 16 residues. Trimming cost V 0 bases and J 10 bases, with 20 bases left between them. The CDR3 region is CASSPPAGQSDTPQYF. The CDR3 DNA is TGTGCCAGCTCACCACCAGCCGGACAGAGCGACACCCCGCAGTATTTT.

The table lists this clonotype with many counts. The chain uses TRBV4-1 and TRBJ2-7, with D possibly matching TRBD1 (6 bases). With 0 bases removed from V and 4 bases from J, the gap between germline ends came to 13 bases. Germline V CDR1 and CDR2: MGHRA, YSYEKL. The CDR3 loop spans 15 amino acids. CDR3: CASSQEHRDVYEQYF. The CDR3 DNA reads TGCGCCAGCAGCCAAGAACACAGGGACGTGTACGAGCAGTACTTC.

The sample holds many counts of this clonotype. The chain joins TRBV5-1 to TRBJ2-5, with a tentative D call TRBD1 (5 bases). The CDR3 is made up of 14 amino acids. CDR1 and CDR2 from the germline V gene are SGHRS and YFSETQ. Between the trimmed V and J ends, which lost 4 bases and 0 bases, there was a span of 10 bases. CDR3 region: CASSPKGYQETQYF. CDR3 DNA: TGCGCCAGCAGCCCCAAGGGGTACCAAGAGACCCAGTACTTC.

This clonotype was detected only a few times. The chain combines TRBV29-1 with TRBJ1-2; TRBD1 might be the D (6 bases). The CDR3 runs to 11 residues. Germline CDR1 and CDR2: SQVTM and ANQGSEA. Trimming took off 6 bases at V and 7 bases at J, with 12 bases between the two ends. DNA for the CDR3: TGCAGCGTCGGGGACATTACTGGCTACACCTTC. Translated: CSVGDITGYTF.

This chain joins TRBV7-2 and TRBJ2-2; a possible D gene is TRBD2 (6 bases). Germline values: CDR1 SGHTA, CDR2 FQGNSA. CDR3 length equals 16 residues. V was clipped by 2 bases and J by 4 bases, with 14 bases between them. The CDR3 is CASSLRALGGTGELFF. In DNA form, the CDR3 reads TGTGCCAGCAGCTTAAGGGCCTTGGGGGGCACCGGGGAGCTGTTTTTT.

This clonotype was picked up many times. The V and J genes are TRBV5-1 and TRBJ1-2, with D possibly matching TRBD1 (6 bases). This CDR3 spans 16 amino acids. The ends were cut back, 0 bases at V and 2 bases at J, with 14 bases in the middle. Looked up from germline, CDR1 is SGHRS and CDR2 is YFSETQ. DNA of the CDR3: TGCGCCAGCAGCTTGGGATCCGCAGGGGCAAACTATGGCTACACCTTC. It specifies CASSLGSAGANYGYTF.

This clonotype has ten or more counts. This sequence joins TRBV5-1 and TRBJ2-7, with unresolved D. V lost 4 bases and J 11 bases, leaving 4 bases between the germline ends. The CDR3 has 8 amino acids. Germline loops: CDR1 SGHRS, CDR2 YFSETQ. CDR3 protein: CASSLEYV. The CDR3 DNA sequence: TGCGCCAGCAGCCTGGAGTACGTC.

This clonotype was seen repeatedly, ten times or more. The gene calls are TRBV9 and TRBJ2-3, with 8 positions matching TRBD2. The ends lost 0 bases at V and 2 bases at J; junction bases unmatched: 5. Germline V gene lookup returns CDR1 SGDLS and CDR2 YYNGEE. The CDR3 sequence is 16 residues long. The CDR3 protein is CASSVARGGFTDTQYF. CDR3 nucleotides: TGTGCCAGCAGCGTAGCTCGGGGGGGTTTCACAGATACGCAGTATTTT. Looking up the rest from reference TRBV9 and TRBJ2-3 gives the full variable domain: DSGVTQTPKHLITATGQRVTLRCSPRSGDLSVYWYQQSLDQGLQFLIQYYNGEERAKGNILERFSAQQFPDLHSELNLSSLELGDSALYFCASSVARGGFTDTQYFGPGTRLTVL.

This clonotype was recorded at least ten times. The V call is TRBV7-2, the J call TRBJ2-1; no reliable D call. The CDR3 has 13 amino acids. Germline V gives CDR1 SGHTA, CDR2 FQGNSA. Trimming took 11 bases from V and 0 from J, leaving 11 bases between them. Here the CDR3 DNA reads TGTGCCTGCGCAAAGAGCTCCTACAATGAGCAGTTCTTC. It translates to CACAKSSYNEQFF.